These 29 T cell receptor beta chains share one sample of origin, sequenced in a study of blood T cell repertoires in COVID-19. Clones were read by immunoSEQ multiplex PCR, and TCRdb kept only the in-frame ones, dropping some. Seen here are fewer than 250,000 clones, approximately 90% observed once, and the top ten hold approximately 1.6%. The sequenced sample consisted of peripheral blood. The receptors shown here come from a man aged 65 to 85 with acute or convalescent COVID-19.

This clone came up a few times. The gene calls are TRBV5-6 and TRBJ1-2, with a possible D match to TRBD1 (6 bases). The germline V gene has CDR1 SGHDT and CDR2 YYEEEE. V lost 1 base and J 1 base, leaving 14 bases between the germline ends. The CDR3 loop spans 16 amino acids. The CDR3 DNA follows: TGTGCCAGCAGCTTGCGGGGGGCCGAACTTAACTATGGCTACACCTTC. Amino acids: CASSLRGAELNYGYTF.

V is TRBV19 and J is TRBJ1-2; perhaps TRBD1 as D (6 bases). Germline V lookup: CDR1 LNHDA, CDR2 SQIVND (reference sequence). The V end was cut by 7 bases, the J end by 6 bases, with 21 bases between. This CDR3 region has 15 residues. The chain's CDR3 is CASTLGQGRVDGYTF. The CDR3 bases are TGTGCCAGTACCCTAGGGCAGGGGAGAGTGGATGGCTACACCTTC.

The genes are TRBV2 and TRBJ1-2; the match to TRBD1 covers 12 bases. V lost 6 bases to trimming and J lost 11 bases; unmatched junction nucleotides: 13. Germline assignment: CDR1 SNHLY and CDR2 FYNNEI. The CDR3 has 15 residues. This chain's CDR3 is CASRISPGQGARYTF. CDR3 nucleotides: TGTGCCAGCAGAATTTCCCCGGGACAGGGGGCGCGTTACACCTTC.

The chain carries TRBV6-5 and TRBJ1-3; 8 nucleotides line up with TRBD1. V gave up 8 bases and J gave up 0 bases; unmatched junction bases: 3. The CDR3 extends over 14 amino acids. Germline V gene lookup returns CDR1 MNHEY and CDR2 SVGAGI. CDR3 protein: CASRTGSSGNTIYF. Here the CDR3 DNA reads TGTGCCAGCCGGACAGGGAGCTCTGGAAACACCATATATTTT.

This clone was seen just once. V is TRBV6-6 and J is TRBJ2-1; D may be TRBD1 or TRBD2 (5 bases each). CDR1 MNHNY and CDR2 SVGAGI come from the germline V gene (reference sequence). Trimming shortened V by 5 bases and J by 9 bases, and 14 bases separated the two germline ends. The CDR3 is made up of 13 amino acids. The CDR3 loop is CASSRGMESEQFF. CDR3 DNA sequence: TGTGCCAGCAGTCGGGGCATGGAATCTGAGCAGTTCTTC.

The CDR3: CAGARRNTGELFF. Written as DNA, the CDR3 is TGTGCCGGCGCTAGGCGAAACACCGGGGAGCTGTTTTTT. V usage is TRBV6-6 and J usage is TRBJ2-2; D is undetermined. CDR3 length equals 13 residues. V gave up 11 bases and J gave up 2 bases, with 12 bases separating them. Germline lookup yields CDR1 MNHNY and CDR2 SVGAGI (reference sequence).

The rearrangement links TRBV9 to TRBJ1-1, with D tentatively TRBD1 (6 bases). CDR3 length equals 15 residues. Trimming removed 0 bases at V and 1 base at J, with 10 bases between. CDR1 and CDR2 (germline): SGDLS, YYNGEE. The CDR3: CASSVGGGQNTEAFF. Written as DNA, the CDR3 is TGTGCCAGCAGCGTAGGCGGGGGACAGAACACTGAAGCTTTCTTT.

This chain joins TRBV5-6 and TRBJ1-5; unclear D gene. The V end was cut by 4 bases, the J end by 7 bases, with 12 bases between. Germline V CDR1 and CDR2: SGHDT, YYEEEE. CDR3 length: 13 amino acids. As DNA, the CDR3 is TGTGCCAGCAGCCCAGGTCTTGACCAGCCCCAGCATTTT. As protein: CASSPGLDQPQHF.

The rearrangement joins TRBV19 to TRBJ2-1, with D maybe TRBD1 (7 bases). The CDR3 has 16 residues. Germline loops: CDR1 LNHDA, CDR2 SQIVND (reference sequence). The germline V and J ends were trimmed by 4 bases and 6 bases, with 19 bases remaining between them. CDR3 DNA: TGTGCCAGTAGTAAGACAGGGAGGACCAGACCCAATGAGCAGTTCTTC. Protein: CASSKTGRTRPNEQFF.

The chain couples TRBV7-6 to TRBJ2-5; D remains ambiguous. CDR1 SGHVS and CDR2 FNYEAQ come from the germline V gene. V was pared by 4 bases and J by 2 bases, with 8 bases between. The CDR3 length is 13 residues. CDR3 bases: TGTGCCAGCAGCTCCCAGGTTCAAGAGACCCAGTACTTC. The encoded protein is CASSSQVQETQYF. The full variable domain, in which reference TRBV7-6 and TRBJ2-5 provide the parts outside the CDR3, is GAGVSQSPRYKVTKRGQDVALRCDPISGHVSLYWYRQALGQGPEFLTYFNYEAQQDKSGLPNDRFSAERPEGSISTLTIQRTEQRDSAMYRCASSSQVQETQYFGPGTRLLVL.

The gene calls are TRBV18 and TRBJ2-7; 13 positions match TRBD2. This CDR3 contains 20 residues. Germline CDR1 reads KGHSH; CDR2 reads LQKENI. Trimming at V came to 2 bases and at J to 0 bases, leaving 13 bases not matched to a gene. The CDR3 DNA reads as TGTGCCAGCTCACCAGAGGGGGAGAGACTAGCGGGAGGTGGCTCCTACGAGCAGTACTTC. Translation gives CASSPEGERLAGGGSYEQYF.

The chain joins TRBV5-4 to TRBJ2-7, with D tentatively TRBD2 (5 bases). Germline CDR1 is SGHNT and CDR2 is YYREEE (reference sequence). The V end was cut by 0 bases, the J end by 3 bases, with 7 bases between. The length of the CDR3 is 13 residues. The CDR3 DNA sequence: TGTGCCAGCAGCTTGGGAGGGTTCTACGAGCAGTACTTC. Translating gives CASSLGGFYEQYF.

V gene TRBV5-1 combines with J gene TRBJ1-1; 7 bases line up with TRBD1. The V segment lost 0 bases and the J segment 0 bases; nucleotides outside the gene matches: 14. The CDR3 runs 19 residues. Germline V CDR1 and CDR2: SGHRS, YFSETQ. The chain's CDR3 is CASSLVGQTTLFMNTEAFF. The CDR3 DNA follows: TGCGCCAGCAGCTTGGTGGGACAGACCACTTTATTTATGAACACTGAAGCTTTCTTT.

CDR3 sequence (DNA): TGTGCCAGCAGTTACCCGACAGGTATGAACACTGAAGCTTTCTTT. It codes for CASSYPTGMNTEAFF. This rearrangement joins TRBV28 to TRBJ1-1, with D perhaps matching TRBD1 (6 bases). From germline, CDR1 is MDHEN and CDR2 SYDVKM. V shed 4 bases and J shed 0 bases, with 12 bases lying between them. CDR3 length: 15 amino acids.

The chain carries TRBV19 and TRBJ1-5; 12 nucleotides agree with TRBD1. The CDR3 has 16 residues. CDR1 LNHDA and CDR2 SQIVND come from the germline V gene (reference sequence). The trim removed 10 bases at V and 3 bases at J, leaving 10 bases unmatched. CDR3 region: CATRDRGQGANQPQHF. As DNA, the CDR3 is TGTGCCACCAGGGATAGGGGACAGGGGGCCAATCAGCCCCAGCATTTT.

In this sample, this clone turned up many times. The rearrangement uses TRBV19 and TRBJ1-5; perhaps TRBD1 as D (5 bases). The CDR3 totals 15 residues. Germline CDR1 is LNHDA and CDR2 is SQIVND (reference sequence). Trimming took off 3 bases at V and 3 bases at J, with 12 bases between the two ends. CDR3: CASSIWQGPNQPQHF. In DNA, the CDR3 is TGTGCCAGTAGTATTTGGCAGGGCCCCAATCAGCCCCAGCATTTT.

CDR3: CASSQDPAGTTDTQYF. The CDR3 DNA reads TGCGCCAGCAGCCAAGATCCGGCGGGAACCACAGATACGCAGTATTTT. The genes are TRBV4-1 and TRBJ2-3; D is perhaps TRBD2 (6 bases). Between the trimmed V and J ends, which lost 0 bases and 2 bases, there was a span of 12 bases. The CDR3 is 16 residues long. Germline assignment: CDR1 MGHRA and CDR2 YSYEKL.

This CDR3 reads CASTPPDSAYEQYF. The DNA for the CDR3 is TGTGCCAGCACCCCGCCGGACAGCGCGTACGAGCAGTACTTC. The chain has TRBV28 and TRBJ2-7, with a possible D match to TRBD1 (6 bases). The length of the CDR3 is 14 residues. Trimming shortened V by 7 bases and J by 4 bases, and 17 bases separated the two germline ends. The germline gives CDR1 MDHEN, CDR2 SYDVKM.

CDR3 sequence: CASNSRGPGETQYF. CDR3 coding DNA: TGTGCCAGCAATTCTAGGGGGCCGGGAGAGACCCAGTACTTC. V is TRBV27 and J is TRBJ2-5; TRBD1 aligns across 7 bases. Germline V gene data show CDR1 as MNHEY and CDR2 as SMNVEV (reference sequence). V gave up 7 bases and J gave up 4 bases; unmatched junction bases: 9. The CDR3 runs to 14 residues.

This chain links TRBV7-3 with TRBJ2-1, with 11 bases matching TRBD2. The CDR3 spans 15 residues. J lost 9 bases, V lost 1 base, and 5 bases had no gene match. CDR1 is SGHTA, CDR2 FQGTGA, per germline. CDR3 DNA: TGTGCCAGCAGCTTAAGACTAGCGGGGAAAGGTGAGCAGTTCTTC. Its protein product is CASSLRLAGKGEQFF.

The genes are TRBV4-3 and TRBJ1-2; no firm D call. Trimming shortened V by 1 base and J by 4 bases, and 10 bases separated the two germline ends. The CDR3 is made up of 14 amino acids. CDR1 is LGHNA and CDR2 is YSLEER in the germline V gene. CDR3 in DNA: TGCGCCAGCAGCCAAGTAGCAGCTGGCTATGGCTACACCTTC. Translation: CASSQVAAGYGYTF.

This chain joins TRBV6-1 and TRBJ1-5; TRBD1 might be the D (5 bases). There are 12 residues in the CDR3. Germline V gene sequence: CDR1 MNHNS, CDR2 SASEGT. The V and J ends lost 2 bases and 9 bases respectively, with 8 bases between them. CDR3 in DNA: TGTGCCAGCAGTGAACAGGGTTGGCCCCAGCATTTT. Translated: CASSEQGWPQHF.

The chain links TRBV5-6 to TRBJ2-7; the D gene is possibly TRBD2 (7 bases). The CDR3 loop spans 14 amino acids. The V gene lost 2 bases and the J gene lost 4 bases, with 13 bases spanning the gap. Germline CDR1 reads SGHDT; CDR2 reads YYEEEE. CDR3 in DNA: TGTGCCAGCAGCTTTCGGGGGGCGGCGTACGAGCAGTACTTC. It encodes CASSFRGAAYEQYF.

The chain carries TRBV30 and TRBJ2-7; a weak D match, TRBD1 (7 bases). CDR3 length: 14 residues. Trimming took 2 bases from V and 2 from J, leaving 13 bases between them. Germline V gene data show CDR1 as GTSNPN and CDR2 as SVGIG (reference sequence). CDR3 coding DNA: TGTGCCTGGAGTAGAGGCGGGACAGCCTACGAGCAGTACTTC. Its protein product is CAWSRGGTAYEQYF.

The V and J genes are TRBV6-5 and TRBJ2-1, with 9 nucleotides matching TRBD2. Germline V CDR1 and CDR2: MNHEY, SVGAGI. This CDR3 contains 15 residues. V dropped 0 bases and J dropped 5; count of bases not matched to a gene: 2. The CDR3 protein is CASSYSTSGNNEQFF. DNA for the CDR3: TGTGCCAGCAGTTACTCGACTAGCGGAAACAATGAGCAGTTCTTC.

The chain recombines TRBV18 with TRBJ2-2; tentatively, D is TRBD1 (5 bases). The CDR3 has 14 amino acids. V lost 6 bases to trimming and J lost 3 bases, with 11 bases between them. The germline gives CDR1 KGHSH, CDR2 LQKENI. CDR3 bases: TGTGCCAGCTCTCCAGGACAAGACACCGGGGAGCTGTTTTTT. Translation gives CASSPGQDTGELFF.

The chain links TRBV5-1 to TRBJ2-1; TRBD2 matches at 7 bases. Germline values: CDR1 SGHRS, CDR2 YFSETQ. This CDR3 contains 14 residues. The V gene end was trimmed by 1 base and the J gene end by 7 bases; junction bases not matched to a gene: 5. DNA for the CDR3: TGCGCCAGCAGCTTGTTGCAGGGAGGGAATGAGCAGTTCTTC. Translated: CASSLLQGGNEQFF.

CDR3 coding DNA: TGTGCCAGCAGCCGGACAGGGGGAATGTACGAGCAGTACTTC. Amino acid sequence: CASSRTGGMYEQYF. The chain carries TRBV3-1 (or the pseudogene TRBV3-2) and TRBJ2-7; 10 nucleotides agree with TRBD1. Germline V CDR1 and CDR2: LGHDT, YNNKEL (reference sequence). This CDR3 contains 14 residues. V trimming: 4 bases; J trimming: 4 bases; junction bases outside the gene matches: 4.

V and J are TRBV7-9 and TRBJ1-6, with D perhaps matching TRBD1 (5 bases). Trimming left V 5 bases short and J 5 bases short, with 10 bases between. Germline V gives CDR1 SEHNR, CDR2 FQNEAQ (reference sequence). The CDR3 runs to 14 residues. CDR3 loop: CASSLQVDNSPLHF. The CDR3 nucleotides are TGTGCCAGCAGCCTACAGGTTGATAATTCACCCCTCCACTTT.